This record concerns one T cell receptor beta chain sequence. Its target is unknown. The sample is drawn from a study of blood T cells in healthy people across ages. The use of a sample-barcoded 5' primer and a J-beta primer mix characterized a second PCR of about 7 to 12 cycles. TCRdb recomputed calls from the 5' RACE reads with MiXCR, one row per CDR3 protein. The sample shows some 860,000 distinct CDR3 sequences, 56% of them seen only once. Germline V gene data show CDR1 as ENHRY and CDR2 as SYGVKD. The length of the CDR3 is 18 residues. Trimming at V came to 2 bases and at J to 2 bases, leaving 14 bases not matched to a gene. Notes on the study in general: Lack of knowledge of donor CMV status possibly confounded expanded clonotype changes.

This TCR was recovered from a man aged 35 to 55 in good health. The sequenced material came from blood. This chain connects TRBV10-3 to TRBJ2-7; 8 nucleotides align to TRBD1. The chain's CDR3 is CAISEGGGGQGIAYEQYF. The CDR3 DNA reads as TGTGCCATCAGTGAGGGGGGTGGCGGACAGGGTATAGCCTACGAGCAGTACTTC.